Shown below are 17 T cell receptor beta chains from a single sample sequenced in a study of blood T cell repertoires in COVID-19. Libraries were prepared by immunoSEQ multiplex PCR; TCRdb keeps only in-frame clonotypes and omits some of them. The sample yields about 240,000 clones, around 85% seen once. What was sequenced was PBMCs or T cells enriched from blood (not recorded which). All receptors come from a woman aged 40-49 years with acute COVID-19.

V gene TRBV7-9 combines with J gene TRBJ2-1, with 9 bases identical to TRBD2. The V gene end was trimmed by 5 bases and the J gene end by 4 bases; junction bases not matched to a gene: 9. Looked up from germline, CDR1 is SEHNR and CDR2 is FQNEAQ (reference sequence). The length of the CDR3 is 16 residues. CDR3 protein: CASSAQVAGAYNEQFF. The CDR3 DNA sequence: TGTGCCAGCAGCGCCCAGGTAGCGGGAGCTTACAATGAGCAGTTCTTC.

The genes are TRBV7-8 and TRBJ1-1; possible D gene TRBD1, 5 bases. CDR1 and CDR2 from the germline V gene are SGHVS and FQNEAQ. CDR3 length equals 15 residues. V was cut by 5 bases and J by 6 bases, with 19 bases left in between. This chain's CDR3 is CASSARDSLVAEAFF. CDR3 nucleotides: TGTGCCAGCAGCGCCCGGGACTCCTTAGTCGCTGAAGCTTTCTTT.

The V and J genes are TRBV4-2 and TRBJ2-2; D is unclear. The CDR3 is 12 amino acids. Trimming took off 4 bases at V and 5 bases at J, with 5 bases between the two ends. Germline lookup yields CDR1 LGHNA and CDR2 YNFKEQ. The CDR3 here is CASSRTTGELFF. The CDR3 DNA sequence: TGTGCCAGCAGCCGTACAACCGGGGAGCTGTTTTTT.

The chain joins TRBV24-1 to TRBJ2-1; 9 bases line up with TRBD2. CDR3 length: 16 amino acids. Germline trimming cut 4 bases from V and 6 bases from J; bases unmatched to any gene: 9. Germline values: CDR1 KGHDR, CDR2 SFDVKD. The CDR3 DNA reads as TGTGCCACCAGTGACCCCGGACTAGCGAGAACCAATGAGCAGTTCTTC. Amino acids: CATSDPGLARTNEQFF.

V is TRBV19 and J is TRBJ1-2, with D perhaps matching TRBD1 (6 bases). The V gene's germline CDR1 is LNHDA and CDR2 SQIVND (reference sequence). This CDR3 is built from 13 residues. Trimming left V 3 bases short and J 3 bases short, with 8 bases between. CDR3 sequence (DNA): TGTGCCAGTAGTATCAACAGGGACTATGGCTACACCTTC. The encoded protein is CASSINRDYGYTF.

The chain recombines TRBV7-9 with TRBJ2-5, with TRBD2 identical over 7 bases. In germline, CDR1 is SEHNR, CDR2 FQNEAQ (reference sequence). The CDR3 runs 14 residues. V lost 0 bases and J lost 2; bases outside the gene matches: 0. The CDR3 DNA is TGTGCCAGCAGCTTAGCAGCGGGGCAAGAGACCCAGTACTTC. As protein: CASSLAAGQETQYF.

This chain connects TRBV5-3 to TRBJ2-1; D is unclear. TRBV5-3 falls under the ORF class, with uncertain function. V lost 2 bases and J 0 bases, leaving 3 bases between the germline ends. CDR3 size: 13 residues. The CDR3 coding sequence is TGTGCCAGAAGCTTCAGCTCCTACAATGAGCAGTTCTTC. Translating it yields CARSFSSYNEQFF.

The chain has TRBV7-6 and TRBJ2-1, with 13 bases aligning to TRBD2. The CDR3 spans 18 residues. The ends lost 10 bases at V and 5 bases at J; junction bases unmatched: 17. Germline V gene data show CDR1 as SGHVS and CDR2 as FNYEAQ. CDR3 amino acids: CATTAGTSGKVSDNEQFF. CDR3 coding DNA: TGTGCCACCACCGCCGGGACTAGCGGGAAAGTGAGCGACAATGAGCAGTTCTTC.

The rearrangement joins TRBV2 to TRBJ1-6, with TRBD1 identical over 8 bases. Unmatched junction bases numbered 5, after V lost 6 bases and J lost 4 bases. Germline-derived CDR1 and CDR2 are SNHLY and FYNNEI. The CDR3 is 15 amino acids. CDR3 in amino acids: CASSQGAGYNSPLHF. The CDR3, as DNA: TGTGCCAGCAGCCAGGGGGCAGGATATAATTCACCCCTCCACTTT.

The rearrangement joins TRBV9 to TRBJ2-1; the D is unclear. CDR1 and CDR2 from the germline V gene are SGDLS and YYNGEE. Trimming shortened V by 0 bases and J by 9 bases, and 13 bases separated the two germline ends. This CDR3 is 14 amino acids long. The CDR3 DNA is TGTGCCAGCAGCGTAGCTACCCATCTAGGTGAGCAGTTCTTC. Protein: CASSVATHLGEQFF.

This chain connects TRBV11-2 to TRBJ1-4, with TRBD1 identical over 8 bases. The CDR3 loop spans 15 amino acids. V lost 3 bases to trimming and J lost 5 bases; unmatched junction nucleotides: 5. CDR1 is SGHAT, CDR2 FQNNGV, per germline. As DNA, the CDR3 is TGTGCCAGCAGCTTGAACGCAGGGGGCAATGAAAAACTGTTTTTT. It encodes CASSLNAGGNEKLFF.

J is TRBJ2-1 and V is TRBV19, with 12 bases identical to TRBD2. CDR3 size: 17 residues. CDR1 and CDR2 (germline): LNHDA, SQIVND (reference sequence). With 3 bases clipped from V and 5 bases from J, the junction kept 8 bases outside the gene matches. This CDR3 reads CASSMWTSGISDNEQFF. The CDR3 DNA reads TGTGCCAGTAGTATGTGGACTAGCGGGATTTCAGACAATGAGCAGTTCTTC.

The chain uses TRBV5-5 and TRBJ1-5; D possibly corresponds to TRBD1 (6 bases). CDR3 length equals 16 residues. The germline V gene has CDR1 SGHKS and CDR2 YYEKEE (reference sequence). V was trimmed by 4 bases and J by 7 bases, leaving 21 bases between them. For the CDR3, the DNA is TGTGCCAGCAGCCAACTACAGGGAATAAGAGAACAGCCCCAGCATTTT. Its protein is CASSQLQGIREQPQHF.

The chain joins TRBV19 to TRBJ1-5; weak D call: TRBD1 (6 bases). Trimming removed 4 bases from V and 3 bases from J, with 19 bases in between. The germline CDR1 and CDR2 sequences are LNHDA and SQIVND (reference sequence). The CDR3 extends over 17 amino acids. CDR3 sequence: CASSKGMTGTHNQPQHF. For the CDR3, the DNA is TGTGCCAGTAGTAAGGGGATGACCGGGACACACAATCAGCCCCAGCATTTT.

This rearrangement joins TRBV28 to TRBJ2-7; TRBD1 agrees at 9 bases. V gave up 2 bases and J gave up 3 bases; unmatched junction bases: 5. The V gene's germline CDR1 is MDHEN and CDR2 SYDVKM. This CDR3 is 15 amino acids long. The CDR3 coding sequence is TGTGCCAGCAGTTTACCCTCGGGACAGGGCTACGAGCAGTACTTC. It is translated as CASSLPSGQGYEQYF.

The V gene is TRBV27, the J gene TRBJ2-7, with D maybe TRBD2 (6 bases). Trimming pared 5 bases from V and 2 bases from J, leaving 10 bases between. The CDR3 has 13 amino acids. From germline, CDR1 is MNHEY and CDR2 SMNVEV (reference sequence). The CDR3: CASSRREPYEQYF. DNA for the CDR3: TGTGCCAGCAGTCGGAGGGAGCCCTACGAGCAGTACTTC.

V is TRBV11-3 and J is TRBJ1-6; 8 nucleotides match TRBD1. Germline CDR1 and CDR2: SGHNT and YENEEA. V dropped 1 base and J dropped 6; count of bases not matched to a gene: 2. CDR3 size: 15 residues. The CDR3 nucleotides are TGTGCCAGCAGCTTAGGGACAGGGCCTAATTCACCCCTCCACTTT. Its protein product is CASSLGTGPNSPLHF.